This T cell receptor (beta chain) was captured by sequencing in a study of T-cell reconstitution after alpha-beta-depleted transplantation in children. Study-wide points: After transplant, high TCRbeta diversity at day 60 in some patients arose from surviving recipient T cells and thymic progenitors. A year had passed since transplant, and T-cell counts and diversity by then came mostly from newly produced T cells. Approximately two months post-transplant, alpha-beta T cells reportedly originated from several hundred expanded graft clones.

Concerning this clonotype: Its antigen is currently unknown.

V lost 3 bases, J lost 8 bases, and 6 bases stayed unmatched. There are 14 residues in the CDR3. The library targeted TCRbeta and was prepared with unique molecular identifiers. TCRdb processed the PCR reads anew with MiXCR; each CDR3 protein has one entry. The data contain a few hundred thousand distinct CDR3 sequences, over 25% of them singletons. Source: PBMCs, taken before TCRalphabeta/CD19-depleted stem cell transplant. The clonotype was recovered from a boy under two years old with Wiskott-Aldrich syndrome, due to receive a stem cell transplant. The V gene is TRBV12-3 or TRBV12-4, the J gene TRBJ2-1, with TRBD1 matching over 8 bases. Written as DNA, the CDR3 is TGTGCCAGCAGTTTGGGGCAGGGGGCCGATGAGCAGTTCTTC. Its translation: CASSLGQGADEQFF.